Following are 26 T cell receptor beta chains from one sample sequenced in a study of shared clonotypes between healthy human individuals (dated by TCRdb to the early 2020s). The method behind the library was the immunoSEQ multiplex PCR assay. As stored in TCRdb, this immuneACCESS dataset retains in-frame rearrangements with V and J assigned. A fraction of the clones does not appear; measured against another copy, unresolved V genes explain less than half of the discrepancy, and the remainder lacks a known reason. This sample comprises approximately 2.5 million clones, approximately 92% of them detected only once. The ten largest clones take up roughly 0.15% of the sample. Specimen: naive CD4+ T cells sorted from blood. The cell subset or site tag for this specimen amounts to: CD45RA+ positively selected. These receptors were collected from a man younger than 35 in good health.

This chain connects TRBV2 to TRBJ2-3; 7 bases agree with TRBD1. CDR3 length: 15 amino acids. With V trimmed by 4 bases and J by 2 bases, 6 bases remained unmatched. From germline, CDR1 is SNHLY and CDR2 FYNNEI. The DNA for the CDR3 is TGTGCCAGCAGTGTCGACAGGGCCCACACAGATACGCAGTATTTT. This translates into CASSVDRAHTDTQYF.

CDR3 nucleotide sequence: TGCGCCAGCAGTGAGTTGGTGGGGACTGAGCAGTACTTC. As protein: CASSELVGTEQYF. The J gene is TRBJ2-5, the V gene TRBV10-1; maybe TRBD2 (6 bases). In germline, CDR1 is WNHNN, CDR2 SYGVQD (reference sequence). The CDR3 contains 13 residues. V shed 1 base and J shed 11 bases, with 14 bases lying between them.

In DNA, the CDR3 is TGCGCCAGCAGTCACATCTATGGCTACACCTTC. It codes for CASSHIYGYTF. The chain has TRBV10-1 and TRBJ1-2, with D uncertain. Trimming shortened V by 5 bases and J by 4 bases, and 5 bases separated the two germline ends. The CDR3 runs to 11 residues. The germline V gene has CDR1 WNHNN and CDR2 SYGVQD (reference sequence).

The CDR3 region is CASSSKEGLDTEQFF. CDR3 DNA: TGTGCCAGCAGCTCCAAAGAGGGACTAGACACTGAGCAGTTCTTC. The chain has TRBV7-8 and TRBJ2-1, with 8 bases aligning to TRBD2. Germline V gene lookup returns CDR1 SGHVS and CDR2 FQNEAQ. The CDR3 covers 15 residues. With V trimmed by 4 bases and J by 9 bases, 11 bases remained unmatched.

J is TRBJ2-2 and V is TRBV10-1; 8 bases fit TRBD2. The CDR3 has 15 residues. CDR1 WNHNN and CDR2 SYGVQD come from the germline V gene (reference sequence). V trimming: 0 bases; J trimming: 5 bases; junction bases outside the gene matches: 2. For the CDR3, the DNA is TGCGCCAGCAGTGAGTCGACGGGAGGGACCGGGGAGCTGTTTTTT. Amino acids: CASSESTGGTGELFF.

This rearrangement joins TRBV5-8 to TRBJ1-2; no reliable D call. CDR1 is SGHTS, CDR2 YDEGEE, per germline. The CDR3 loop spans 15 amino acids. Trimming took 0 bases from V and 4 from J, leaving 13 bases between them. In DNA, the CDR3 is TGTGCCAGCAGCTTGGCAGCACCCGTCTTCTATGGCTACACCTTC. Protein sequence: CASSLAAPVFYGYTF.

In this sample, this clone turned up once. This chain joins TRBV7-9 and TRBJ2-1, with TRBD2 matching 11 bases. Germline V gene lookup returns CDR1 SEHNR and CDR2 FQNEAQ (reference sequence). J was trimmed by 5 bases and V by 5 bases; bases with no gene match: 5. CDR3 length: 15 amino acids. For the CDR3, the DNA is TGTGCCAGCAGCCCTAGCGGGGGGCACGACAATGAGCAGTTCTTC. Protein: CASSPSGGHDNEQFF.

The chain is built from TRBV10-3 and TRBJ1-6, with D perhaps matching TRBD1 (5 bases). The CDR3 sequence is 13 residues long. CDR1 and CDR2 from the germline V gene are ENHRY and SYGVKD. The V end lost 4 bases, the J end lost 5 bases, and 6 bases lay between the germline ends. In DNA form, the CDR3 reads TGTGCCATCAGTGTGGGGGATAATTCACCCCTCCACTTT. Translation gives CAISVGDNSPLHF.

The V and J genes are TRBV7-3 and TRBJ2-3, with a tentative D call TRBD1 (5 bases). This CDR3 is 13 amino acids long. Germline V gene data show CDR1 as SGHTA and CDR2 as FQGTGA. V was pared by 6 bases and J by 2 bases, with 9 bases between. In nucleotides, the CDR3 is TGTGCCAGCAGTAAGGGGATCACAGATACGCAGTATTTT. As protein: CASSKGITDTQYF.

Comments on this clone: This CDR3 is also generated by other DNA sequences in the sample. This rearrangement joins TRBV11-2 to TRBJ2-7, with TRBD1 matching over 9 bases. The CDR3 runs to 13 residues. Looked up from germline, CDR1 is SGHAT and CDR2 is FQNNGV. V dropped 4 bases and J dropped 6; count of bases not matched to a gene: 4. The CDR3: CASSSDRGGEQYF. Written as DNA, the CDR3 is TGTGCCAGCAGCTCAGACAGGGGGGGCGAGCAGTACTTC.

This clone has more than one count but fewer than ten. The V and J genes are TRBV20-1 and TRBJ1-1; no reliable D call. V gave up 6 bases and J gave up 6 bases, with 11 bases separating them. This CDR3 is built from 11 residues. Per the germline V gene, CDR1 is DFQATT and CDR2 is SNEGSKA (reference sequence). CDR3 nucleotides: TGCAGTGCCAAGCGAGAATCTGAAGCTTTCTTT. Protein: CSAKRESEAFF.

The DNA of the CDR3 is TGTGCCAGCTCACCCCTTGGGGACCTGACAGGCCTAATGAACACTGAAGCTTTCTTT. This translates into CASSPLGDLTGLMNTEAFF. This chain joins TRBV18 and TRBJ1-1; D perhaps matches TRBD1 (6 bases). The CDR3 spans 19 residues. Germline V gene sequence: CDR1 KGHSH, CDR2 LQKENI. Trimming cost V 3 bases and J 0 bases, with 23 bases left between them.

V usage is TRBV9 and J usage is TRBJ2-7, with 11 bases that match TRBD2. The V gene's germline CDR1 is SGDLS and CDR2 YYNGEE. CDR3 length: 13 amino acids. Trimming removed 3 bases from V and 8 bases from J; junction bases left unmatched: 4. CDR3 coding DNA: TGTGCCAGCAGCGCAGGGACTAGCGGACAGCAGTACTTC. It is translated as CASSAGTSGQQYF. The full variable domain, completed using reference TRBV9 and TRBJ2-7, is DSGVTQTPKHLITATGQRVTLRCSPRSGDLSVYWYQQSLDQGLQFLIQYYNGEERAKGNILERFSAQQFPDLHSELNLSSLELGDSALYFCASSAGTSGQQYFGPGTRLTVT.

This chain links TRBV6-7 with TRBJ2-2; 9 bases are shared with TRBD2. TRBV6-7 belongs to the ORF category, with a function that is uncertain. This CDR3 contains 15 residues. V shed 6 bases, J shed 0 bases, and the junction held 2 bases outside the gene matches. This chain's CDR3 is CASRPSGANTGELFF. DNA of the CDR3: TGTGCCAGCAGACCTAGCGGGGCGAACACCGGGGAGCTGTTTTTT.

The genes are TRBV27 and TRBJ1-2; the D gene is possibly TRBD1 (6 bases). V was clipped by 3 bases and J by 2 bases, with 13 bases between them. Looked up from germline, CDR1 is MNHEY and CDR2 is SMNVEV (reference sequence). This CDR3 is 15 amino acids long. DNA of the CDR3: TGTGCCAGCAGTTTTCGGGACAAGATAAACTATGGCTACACCTTC. Its protein product is CASSFRDKINYGYTF.

The V call is TRBV19, the J call TRBJ2-1; D possibly corresponds to TRBD2 (5 bases). Germline V CDR1 and CDR2: LNHDA, SQIVND (reference sequence). V lost 6 bases and J 6 bases, leaving 18 bases between the germline ends. This CDR3 contains 15 residues. The CDR3 nucleotides read TGTGCCAGTAGCAGCGGCAGGCTGGGTAGCAATGAGCAGTTCTTC. It specifies CASSSGRLGSNEQFF.

This chain uses TRBV28 with TRBJ2-7; TRBD1 matches 10 bases. Germline V gene lookup returns CDR1 MDHEN and CDR2 SYDVKM. The CDR3 is made up of 16 amino acids. Germline trimming cut 5 bases from V and 7 bases from J; bases unmatched to any gene: 14. The DNA for the CDR3 is TGTGCCAGCAGTCCTACCCGGGACAGGGGTTTCGATGAGCAGTACTTC. This translates into CASSPTRDRGFDEQYF.

The chain links TRBV20-1 to TRBJ2-7, with 8 bases lining up with TRBD1. CDR1 and CDR2 (germline): DFQATT, SNEGSKA (reference sequence). V shed 8 bases, J shed 9 bases, and the junction held 6 bases outside the gene matches. The CDR3 contains 10 residues. The CDR3 coding sequence is TGCAGTCTAGCAGGGGGCGGGCAGTACTTC. Its translation is CSLAGGGQYF.

Details on this clone: Other DNA sequences from this sample encode an identical CDR3 as well. This chain joins TRBV6-4 and TRBJ2-3; TRBD2 agrees at 12 bases. The V gene end was trimmed by 5 bases and the J gene end by 3 bases; junction bases not matched to a gene: 3. This CDR3 comprises 15 residues. The germline V gene encodes CDR1 MRHNA and CDR2 SNTAGT. DNA for the CDR3: TGTGCCAGCAGTCCTCTAGCGGGAGGGACAGATACGCAGTATTTT. Translated: CASSPLAGGTDTQYF.

On this clone itself: The same CDR3 can be traced to other DNA sequences in this sample. The V and J genes are TRBV30 and TRBJ2-1; D may be TRBD1 (6 bases). Germline CDR1 and CDR2: GTSNPN and SVGIG (reference sequence). The CDR3 has 13 amino acids. Trimming stripped 1 base from V and 4 bases from J, with 8 bases between. The CDR3 DNA reads TGTGCCTGGAGTGGAGGGACATACAATGAGCAGTTCTTC. Its protein product is CAWSGGTYNEQFF.

With respect to this clone: The sample carries other DNA sequences with the same CDR3. The gene calls are TRBV5-6 and TRBJ1-4, with D perhaps matching TRBD1 (6 bases). V dropped 2 bases and J dropped 2 bases, with 7 bases sitting between them. From germline, CDR1 is SGHDT and CDR2 YYEEEE. This CDR3 is built from 14 residues. The CDR3 is CASSLQGTNEKLFF. In DNA form, the CDR3 reads TGTGCCAGCAGCTTACAGGGTACTAATGAAAAACTGTTTTTT.

This clone was seen ten or more times. A junction boundary mismatches the germline segment, possibly from a read error. The chain combines TRBV6-1 with TRBJ1-6; 7 bases fit TRBD1. This CDR3 comprises 15 residues. Germline V gives CDR1 MNHNS, CDR2 SASEGT. The CDR3 coding sequence is TGTGCCAGCAGGGAAGGGGACAGCGCTAATTCACCCCTCCACTTT. Its translation: CASREGDSANSPLHF.

The chain recombines TRBV9 with TRBJ1-3; D unclear. V lost 2 bases, J lost 7 bases, and 19 bases lay in between. Germline CDR1 is SGDLS and CDR2 is YYNGEE. This CDR3 is built from 16 residues. The CDR3 sequence is CASSVSASVKGNTIYF. CDR3 in DNA: TGTGCCAGCAGCGTTTCGGCCTCAGTCAAGGGCAACACCATATATTTT.

In the case of this clone: Other nucleotide sequences from this sample produce the same CDR3. The CDR3 DNA reads as TGTGCCTGGAATCGCGGGGAGACCCAGTACTTC. Residues: CAWNRGETQYF. The rearrangement links TRBV30 to TRBJ2-5; D might be TRBD2 (5 bases). CDR1 and CDR2 (germline): GTSNPN, SVGIG (reference sequence). CDR3 length: 11 residues. V lost 4 bases and J 5 bases, leaving 8 bases between the germline ends.

The J gene is TRBJ1-5, the V gene TRBV7-9, with D perhaps TRBD1 (5 bases). This CDR3 is built from 13 residues. V lost 2 bases to trimming and J lost 6 bases, with 8 bases between them. Germline loops: CDR1 SEHNR, CDR2 FQNEAQ (reference sequence). The CDR3 nucleotides are TGTGCCAGCAGCTTACAGGGAACTCAGCCCCAGCATTTT. Translation: CASSLQGTQPQHF.

This rearrangement joins TRBV29-1 to TRBJ2-3, with TRBD2 matching 14 bases. With 4 bases clipped from V and 1 base from J, the junction kept 10 bases outside the gene matches. CDR3 length: 18 residues. Germline V CDR1 and CDR2: SQVTM, ANQGSEA. CDR3 DNA: TGCAGCGTTGGGAGGACTAGCGGGAGGTTACGGGGCACAGATACGCAGTATTTT. Residues: CSVGRTSGRLRGTDTQYF.